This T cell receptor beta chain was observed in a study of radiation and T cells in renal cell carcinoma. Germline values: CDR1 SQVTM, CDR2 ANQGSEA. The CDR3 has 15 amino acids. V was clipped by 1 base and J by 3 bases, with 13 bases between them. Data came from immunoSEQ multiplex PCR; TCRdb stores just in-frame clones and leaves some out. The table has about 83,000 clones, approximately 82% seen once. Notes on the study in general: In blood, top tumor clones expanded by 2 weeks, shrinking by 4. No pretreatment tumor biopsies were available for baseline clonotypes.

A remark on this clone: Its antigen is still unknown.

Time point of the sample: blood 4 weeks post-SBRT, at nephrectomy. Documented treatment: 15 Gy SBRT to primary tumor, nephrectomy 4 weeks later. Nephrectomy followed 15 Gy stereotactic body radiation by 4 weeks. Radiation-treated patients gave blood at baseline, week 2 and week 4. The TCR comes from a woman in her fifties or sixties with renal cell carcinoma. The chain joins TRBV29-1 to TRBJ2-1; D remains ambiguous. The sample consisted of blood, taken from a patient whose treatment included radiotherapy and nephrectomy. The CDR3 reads CSVEVWVSFYNEQFF. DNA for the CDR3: TGCAGCGTTGAAGTCTGGGTCAGCTTCTACAATGAGCAGTTCTTC.